The 10 T cell receptor beta chains below all came from one sample that was sequenced in a study of a mutant IDH1 vaccine in newly diagnosed glioma. Clones were read by immunoSEQ multiplex PCR, and TCRdb kept only the in-frame ones, dropping some. The sample lists around 50,000 clones; roughly 61% were seen once. These receptors lack a known antigen. Described time point: week 47, end of study. A single vaccine dose contained 300 ug of mutant IDH1 20-mer peptide, and topical imiquimod was used with it. The sample was peripheral blood mononuclear cells (PBMCs), taken from a glioma patient whose treatment included an IDH1 peptide vaccine. The receptors here all came from a man aged 40-49 years with glioma. Some clones in this sample may be carry-over from other donors' samples.

The V and J genes are TRBV5-1 and TRBJ1-1; possibly TRBD1 for D (6 bases). Per the germline V gene, CDR1 is SGHRS and CDR2 is YFSETQ. The CDR3 contains 14 residues. The V end lost 0 bases, the J end lost 3 bases, and 9 bases lay between the germline ends. This chain's CDR3 is CASSLDQGYTEAFF. The CDR3 DNA sequence: TGCGCCAGCAGCTTGGATCAGGGGTACACTGAAGCTTTCTTT.

CDR3 residues: CASSPRQGGTDTQYF. CDR3 nucleotide sequence: TGTGCCAGCAGTCCCAGACAGGGGGGGACAGATACGCAGTATTTT. V usage is TRBV6-6 and J usage is TRBJ2-3; TRBD1 matches at 9 bases. V trimming: 5 bases; J trimming: 3 bases; junction bases outside the gene matches: 6. The CDR3 covers 15 residues. Germline V gene lookup returns CDR1 MNHNY and CDR2 SVGAGI (reference sequence).

The J gene is TRBJ2-3, the V gene TRBV30, with D perhaps TRBD2 (6 bases). CDR3 length equals 15 residues. Germline values: CDR1 GTSNPN, CDR2 SVGIG (reference sequence). Trimming cost V 5 bases and J 0 bases, with 15 bases left between them. The CDR3 region is CAWPPWGDSTDTQYF. The CDR3 bases are TGTGCCTGGCCCCCATGGGGGGATAGCACAGATACGCAGTATTTT.

This clone was picked up one time. The chain has TRBV10-2 and TRBJ2-2; 7 bases map to TRBD2. CDR1 is WSHSY and CDR2 is SAAADI in the germline V gene. CDR3 length: 17 residues. Unmatched junction bases numbered 13, after V lost 8 bases and J lost 1 base. The DNA of the CDR3 is TGCGCCAGCGGGGGGACTCGGACTAGGTTGAACACCGGGGAGCTGTTTTTT. It is translated as CASGGTRTRLNTGELFF.

The chain is built from TRBV14 and TRBJ2-2, with 13 bases identical to TRBD2. The germline V gene encodes CDR1 SGHDN and CDR2 FVKESK. Trimming at V came to 5 bases and at J to 6 bases, leaving 3 bases not matched to a gene. The CDR3 is 15 residues long. This CDR3 reads CASSWTSGGSGELFF. Written as DNA, the CDR3 is TGTGCCAGCAGCTGGACTAGCGGGGGTTCCGGGGAGCTGTTTTTT.

This chain joins TRBV6-5 and TRBJ2-6, with D unclear. V lost 2 bases and J lost 4, with 9 bases in between. The CDR3 is 15 residues long. Germline assignment: CDR1 MNHEY and CDR2 SVGAGI. This CDR3 is CASSYGWVGANVLTF. As DNA, the CDR3 is TGTGCCAGCAGTTACGGGTGGGTCGGGGCCAACGTCCTGACTTTC.

This rearrangement joins TRBV7-9 to TRBJ1-5; D is perhaps TRBD1 (5 bases). CDR1 and CDR2 from the germline V gene are SEHNR and FQNEAQ (reference sequence). Trimming shortened V by 5 bases and J by 7 bases, and 15 bases separated the two germline ends. There are 14 residues in the CDR3. The CDR3 protein is CASSPQGSWQPQHF. CDR3 nucleotide sequence: TGTGCCAGCAGCCCTCAGGGCAGCTGGCAGCCCCAGCATTTT.

This clone was recorded only once. The chain combines TRBV5-4 with TRBJ1-1, with 8 nucleotides matching TRBD1. The V gene's germline CDR1 is SGHNT and CDR2 YYREEE (reference sequence). This CDR3 contains 14 residues. V was pared by 4 bases and J by 4 bases, with 6 bases of the junction left unmatched. CDR3 loop: CASSRGQGGTEAFF. The CDR3 nucleotides read TGTGCCAGCAGCCGAGGACAGGGAGGCACTGAAGCTTTCTTT.

This sequence joins TRBV2 and TRBJ2-5; 10 nucleotides agree with TRBD1. The V gene end was trimmed by 5 bases and the J gene end by 5 bases; junction bases not matched to a gene: 5. The germline gives CDR1 SNHLY, CDR2 FYNNEI. This CDR3 contains 14 residues. The CDR3 loop is CASSTGTGAETQYF. The CDR3, as DNA: TGTGCCAGCAGTACCGGGACAGGGGCCGAGACCCAGTACTTC.

This chain joins TRBV5-1 and TRBJ2-3; D is undetermined. Trimming removed 0 bases from V and 6 bases from J, with 14 bases in between. CDR1 is SGHRS and CDR2 is YFSETQ in the germline V gene. The CDR3 totals 15 residues. In DNA, the CDR3 is TGCGCCAGCAGCTTGGTTCAGGTCCTTGGTGATACGCAGTATTTT. Translation: CASSLVQVLGDTQYF.